The 13 T cell receptor beta chains listed next were all sequenced from one sample in a study of brain T cells in children with intractable seizures. TCRdb keeps only in-frame clones here, not all; method: immunoSEQ multiplex PCR. The table shows roughly 120,000 clones, with 90% to 95% occurring only once. Source: peripheral blood, taken at surgery. These receptors originate from a boy under three years old with hemimegalencephaly and intractable seizures.

The chain carries TRBV5-1 and TRBJ1-2, with 8 bases aligning to TRBD1. Looked up from germline, CDR1 is SGHRS and CDR2 is YFSETQ. The CDR3 totals 14 residues. V trimming: 0 bases; J trimming: 8 bases; junction bases outside the gene matches: 6. The CDR3 DNA follows: TGCGCCAGCAGCTTGGAAGGACAGGGTCAAGGCTACACCTTC. This sequence encodes CASSLEGQGQGYTF.

V gene TRBV6-5 combines with J gene TRBJ2-7; D might be TRBD2 (6 bases). The V end lost 0 bases, the J end lost 2 bases, and 11 bases lay between the germline ends. CDR3 length equals 15 residues. Germline loops: CDR1 MNHEY, CDR2 SVGAGI. CDR3 nucleotides: TGTGCCAGCAGTTACTCGCCGGCTAGCGCCTACGAGCAGTACTTC. Its translation: CASSYSPASAYEQYF.

This chain's CDR3 is CASSRDRQNYGYTF. In nucleotides, the CDR3 is TGCGCCAGCAGCAGGGACAGGCAAAACTATGGCTACACCTTC. The J gene is TRBJ1-2, the V gene TRBV5-1; 8 bases map to TRBD1. The V segment lost 4 bases and the J segment 2 bases; nucleotides outside the gene matches: 4. CDR1 and CDR2 (germline): SGHRS, YFSETQ. The CDR3 length is 14 residues.

This chain links TRBV20-1 with TRBJ2-7; D unresolved. V lost 3 bases and J lost 3, with 6 bases in between. The CDR3 totals 11 residues. Germline CDR1 and CDR2: DFQATT and SNEGSKA (reference sequence). This CDR3 is CSASGFYEQYF. The CDR3, as DNA: TGCAGTGCTAGCGGGTTCTACGAGCAGTACTTC.

This clone was picked up one time. The chain joins TRBV5-4 to TRBJ2-1; D perhaps matches TRBD1 (7 bases). CDR1 and CDR2 from the germline V gene are SGHNT and YYREEE (reference sequence). The CDR3 is 18 amino acids. The V and J ends lost 4 bases and 0 bases respectively, with 20 bases between them. The CDR3 reads CASSPGWQGGSSYNEQFF. Written as DNA, the CDR3 is TGTGCCAGCAGCCCCGGATGGCAGGGGGGAAGCTCCTACAATGAGCAGTTCTTC.

The chain has TRBV6-6 and TRBJ1-1; D remains ambiguous. CDR1 is MNHNY, CDR2 SVGAGI, per germline (reference sequence). This CDR3 has 16 amino acids. The germline V and J ends were trimmed by 2 bases and 0 bases, with 13 bases remaining between them. In DNA, the CDR3 is TGTGCCAGCAGTTACGCCAGGCCGGGAATGAACACTGAAGCTTTCTTT. Residues: CASSYARPGMNTEAFF.

The chain carries TRBV28 and TRBJ2-7, with 11 bases lining up with TRBD2. CDR3 size: 14 residues. Germline CDR1 is MDHEN and CDR2 is SYDVKM. J gave up 3 bases and V 3 bases, and 1 base lay outside the gene matches. The CDR3, as DNA: TGTGCCAGCAGTTTCGGACTAGCGGGCTACGAGCAGTACTTC. It is translated as CASSFGLAGYEQYF.

V usage is TRBV18 and J usage is TRBJ2-7; TRBD2 might be the D (6 bases). The germline CDR1 and CDR2 sequences are KGHSH and LQKENI. This CDR3 comprises 13 residues. Trimming cost V 3 bases and J 4 bases, with 10 bases left between them. The CDR3 coding sequence is TGTGCCAGCTCACCGACTAGGGCTTACGAGCAGTACTTC. Amino acid sequence: CASSPTRAYEQYF.

This chain uses TRBV7-3 with TRBJ2-1; 9 nucleotides line up with TRBD1. V was pared by 4 bases and J by 5 bases, with 9 bases of the junction left unmatched. The CDR3 spans 16 residues. Germline lookup yields CDR1 SGHTA and CDR2 FQGTGA. CDR3 nucleotide sequence: TGTGCCAGCAGCTCCGCCGGGACAGGGATCGACAATGAGCAGTTCTTC. Its protein product is CASSSAGTGIDNEQFF.

The chain joins TRBV11-3 to TRBJ2-7, with D unclear. Per the germline V gene, CDR1 is SGHNT and CDR2 is YENEEA. This CDR3 has 15 amino acids. V was trimmed by 2 bases and J by 0 bases, leaving 11 bases between them. CDR3 amino acids: CASSLYRASSYEQYF. CDR3 nucleotides: TGTGCCAGCAGCTTATATCGTGCGAGCTCCTACGAGCAGTACTTC.

A word on this clone: An end of the junction does not agree with germline; a read error may underlie this. The rearrangement links TRBV2 to TRBJ2-7; D not resolved. The CDR3 is 14 amino acids. Germline V lookup: CDR1 SNHLY, CDR2 FYNNEI. The CDR3 loop is CAISDHSLSYEQYF. The CDR3 nucleotides read TGTGCCATCAGTGACCACTCCCTCTCCTACGAGCAGTACTTC.

This sequence joins TRBV30 and TRBJ2-5; the D gene is possibly TRBD1 (5 bases). CDR3 size: 16 residues. V lost 2 bases to trimming and J lost 5 bases, with 21 bases between them. From germline, CDR1 is GTSNPN and CDR2 SVGIG (reference sequence). CDR3 sequence reads: CAWSSARTRVGETQYF. CDR3 DNA: TGTGCCTGGAGTTCCGCCCGGACACGGGTCGGCGAGACCCAGTACTTC.

CDR3 bases: TGCAGCGCCGCCCCGGCTGGGGCGAGAACCGGGGAGCTGTTTTTT. Translation gives CSAAPAGARTGELFF. The gene calls are TRBV29-1 and TRBJ2-2; TRBD1 is a possible D gene (5 bases). Germline-derived CDR1 and CDR2 are SQVTM and ANQGSEA. V dropped 7 bases and J dropped 5 bases, with 20 bases sitting between them. CDR3 size: 15 residues.